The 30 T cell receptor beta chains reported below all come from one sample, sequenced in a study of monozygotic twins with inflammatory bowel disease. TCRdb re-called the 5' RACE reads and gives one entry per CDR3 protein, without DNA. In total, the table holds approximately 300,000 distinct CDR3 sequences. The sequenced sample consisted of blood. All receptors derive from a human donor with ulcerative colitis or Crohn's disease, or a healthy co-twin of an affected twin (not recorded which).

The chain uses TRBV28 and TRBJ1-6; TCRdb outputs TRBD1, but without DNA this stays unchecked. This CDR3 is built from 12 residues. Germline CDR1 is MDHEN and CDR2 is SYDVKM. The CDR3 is CASSLRTGALHF.

The CDR3: CASAGGLDTGELFF. This sequence joins TRBV12-3 or TRBV12-4 and TRBJ2-2; checking the TCRdb D call of TRBD1 is not possible without DNA. The CDR3 covers 14 residues.

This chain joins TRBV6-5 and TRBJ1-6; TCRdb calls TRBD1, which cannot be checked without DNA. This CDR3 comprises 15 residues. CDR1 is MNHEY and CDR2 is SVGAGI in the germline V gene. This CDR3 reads CASSSTAGARSPLHF.

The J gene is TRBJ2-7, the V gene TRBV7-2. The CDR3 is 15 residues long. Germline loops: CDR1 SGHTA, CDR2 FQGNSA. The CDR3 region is CASSIVSGDSYEQYF.

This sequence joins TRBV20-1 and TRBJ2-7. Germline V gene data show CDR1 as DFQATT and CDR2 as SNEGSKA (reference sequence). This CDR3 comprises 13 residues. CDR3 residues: CSASKLDDYEQYF.

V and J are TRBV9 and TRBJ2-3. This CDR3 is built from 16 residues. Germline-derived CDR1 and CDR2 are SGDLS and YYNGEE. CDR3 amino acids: CASSVLWGEGTDTQYF.

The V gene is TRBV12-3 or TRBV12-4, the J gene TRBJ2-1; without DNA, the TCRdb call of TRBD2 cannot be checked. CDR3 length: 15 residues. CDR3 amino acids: CASKLAGGMYNEQFF.

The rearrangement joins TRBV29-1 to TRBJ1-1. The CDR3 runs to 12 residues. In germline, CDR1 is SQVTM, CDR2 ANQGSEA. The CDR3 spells CSVEYLNTEAFF.

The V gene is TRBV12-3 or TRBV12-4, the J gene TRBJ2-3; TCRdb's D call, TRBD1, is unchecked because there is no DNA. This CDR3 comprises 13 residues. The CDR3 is CASTLWATDTQYF.

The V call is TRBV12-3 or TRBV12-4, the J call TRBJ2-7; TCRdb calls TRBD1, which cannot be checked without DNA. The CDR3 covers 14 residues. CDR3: CASTPGQGMGEQYF.

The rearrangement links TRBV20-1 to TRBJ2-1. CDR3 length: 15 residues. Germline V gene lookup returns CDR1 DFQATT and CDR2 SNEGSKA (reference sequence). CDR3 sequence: CSARAREDSHNEQFF.

The CDR3 is CASSQPGLAGVRQETQYF. V usage is TRBV5-1 and J usage is TRBJ2-5; TCRdb's D call of TRBD2 is untestable without DNA. This CDR3 spans 18 amino acids. Germline lookup yields CDR1 SGHRS and CDR2 YFSETQ.

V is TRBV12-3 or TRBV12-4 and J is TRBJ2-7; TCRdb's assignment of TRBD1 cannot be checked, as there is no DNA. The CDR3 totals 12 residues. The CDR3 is CASSRLGQDEYF.

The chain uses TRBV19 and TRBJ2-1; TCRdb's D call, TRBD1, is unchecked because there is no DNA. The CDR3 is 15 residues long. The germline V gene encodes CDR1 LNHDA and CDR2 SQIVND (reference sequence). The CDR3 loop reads CASQTARGDYNEQFF.

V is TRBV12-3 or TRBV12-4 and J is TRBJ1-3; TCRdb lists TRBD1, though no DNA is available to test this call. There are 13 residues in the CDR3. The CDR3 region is CASSKQGVNTIYF.

The CDR3 loop is CASSWQREADTQYF. V is TRBV6-2 or TRBV6-3 and J is TRBJ2-3; with no DNA, the TCRdb D assignment of TRBD2 cannot be verified. Germline V CDR1 and CDR2: MNHEY, SVGEGT. CDR3 length: 14 residues.

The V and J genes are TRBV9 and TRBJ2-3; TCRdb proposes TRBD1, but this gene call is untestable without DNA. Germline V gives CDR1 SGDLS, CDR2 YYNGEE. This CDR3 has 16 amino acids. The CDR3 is CASSAEGGTSTDMQYF. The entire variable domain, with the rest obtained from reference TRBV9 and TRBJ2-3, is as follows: DSGVTQTPKHLITATGQRVTLRCSPRSGDLSVYWYQQSLDQGLQFLIQYYNGEERAKGNILERFSAQQFPDLHSELNLSSLELGDSALYFCASSAEGGTSTDMQYFGPGTRLTVL.

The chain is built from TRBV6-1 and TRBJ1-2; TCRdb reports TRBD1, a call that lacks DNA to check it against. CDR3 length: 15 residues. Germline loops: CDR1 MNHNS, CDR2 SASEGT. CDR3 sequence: CASSAWGAQGSGYTF.

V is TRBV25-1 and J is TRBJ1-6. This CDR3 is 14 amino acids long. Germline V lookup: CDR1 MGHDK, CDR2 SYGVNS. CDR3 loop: CASSARDQRVPLHF.

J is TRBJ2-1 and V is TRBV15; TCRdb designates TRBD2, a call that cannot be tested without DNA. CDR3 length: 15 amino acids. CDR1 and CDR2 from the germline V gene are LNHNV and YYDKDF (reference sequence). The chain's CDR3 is CATSGGTRLYNEQFF. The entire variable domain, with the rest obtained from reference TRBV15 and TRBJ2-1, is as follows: DAMVIQNPRYQVTQFGKPVTLSCSQTLNHNVMYWYQQKSSQAPKLLFHYYDKDFNNEADTPDNFQSRRPNTSFCFLDIRSPGLGDTAMYLCATSGGTRLYNEQFFGPGTRLTVL.

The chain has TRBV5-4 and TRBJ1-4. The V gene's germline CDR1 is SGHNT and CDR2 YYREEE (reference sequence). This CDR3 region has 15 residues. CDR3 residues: CASSPTDGYNEKLFF.

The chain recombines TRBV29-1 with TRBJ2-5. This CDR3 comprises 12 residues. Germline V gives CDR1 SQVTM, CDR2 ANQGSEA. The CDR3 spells CSVKSPIETQYF.

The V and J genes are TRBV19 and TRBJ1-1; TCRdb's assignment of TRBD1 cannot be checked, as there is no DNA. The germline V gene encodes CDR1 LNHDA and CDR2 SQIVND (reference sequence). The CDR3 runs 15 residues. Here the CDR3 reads CASSATGNMNTEAFF.

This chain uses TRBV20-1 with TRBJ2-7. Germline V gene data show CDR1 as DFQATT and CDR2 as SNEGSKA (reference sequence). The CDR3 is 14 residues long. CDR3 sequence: CSAREGRRFYEQYF.

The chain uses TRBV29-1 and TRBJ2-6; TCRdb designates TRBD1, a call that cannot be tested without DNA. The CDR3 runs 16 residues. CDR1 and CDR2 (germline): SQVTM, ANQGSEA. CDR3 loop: CSVGGKGHVGANVLTF.

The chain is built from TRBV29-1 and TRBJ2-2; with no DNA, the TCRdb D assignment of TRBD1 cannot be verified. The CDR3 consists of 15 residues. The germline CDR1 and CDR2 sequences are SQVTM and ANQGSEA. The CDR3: CSVGRGRGDTGELFF.

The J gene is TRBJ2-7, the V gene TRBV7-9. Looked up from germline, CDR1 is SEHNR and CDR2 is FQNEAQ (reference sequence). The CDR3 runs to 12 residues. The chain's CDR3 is CASSLGFSEQYF.

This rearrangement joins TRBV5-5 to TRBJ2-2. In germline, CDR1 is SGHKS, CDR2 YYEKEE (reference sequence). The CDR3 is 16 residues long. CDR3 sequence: CASSLGRVNFAGELFF.

The CDR3 here is CASTPSGGTTDTQYF. V gene TRBV5-1 combines with J gene TRBJ2-3; TCRdb names TRBD2, which stays unverified in the absence of DNA. Germline V lookup: CDR1 SGHRS, CDR2 YFSETQ. This CDR3 is 15 amino acids long.

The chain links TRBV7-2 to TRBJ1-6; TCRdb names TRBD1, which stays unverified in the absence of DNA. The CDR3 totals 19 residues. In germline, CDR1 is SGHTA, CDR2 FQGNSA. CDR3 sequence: CASSLGATPGGSYNSPLHF.